This paragraph covers one T cell receptor (beta chain) sequence. The table lists this clonotype with a few counts. The target of this receptor is not known. No base quality information exists; no much larger clone differs at one position. The CDR3 contains 15 residues, cysteine and phenylalanine counted. Just CDR3 DNA is preserved here, 45 bases in frame from base 1. V drops 7 bases and J drops 0 bases, leaving 14 bases in between. CDR1 SGHRS and CDR2 YFSETQ were looked up in the germline V gene. For each ankylosing spondylitis patient, the synovial fluid sample was matched to a blood sample from that same patient. The data derive from a study of CD8 T cells in ankylosing spondylitis (TCRdb year 2017). For context, the study as a whole: The study set out to find disease-linked TCR variants by profiling T cell receptor beta repertoires in ankylosing spondylitis patients and healthy donors. Peripheral blood was sampled, and synovial fluid was additionally collected from ankylosing spondylitis patients. In total, the full study cohort was made up of nearly 110 healthy donors and some 26 ankylosing spondylitis patients.

Here is what the overall study found, with its caveats: Significant enrichment of the disease-linked clones was reported in matched synovial fluid samples from ankylosing spondylitis patients. Some of the motif variants had been reported before in the synovial fluid and blood of reactive arthritis patients, a finding that suggests common disease-initiation mechanisms. The disease-linked clones showed a CD8+ phenotype and occurred at relatively low frequencies in peripheral blood. Blood from ankylosing spondylitis patients appeared to be characterized by a TCR beta motif made up of fewer than ten highly homologous amino acid variants.

The sequencer listed for this sample is Illumina HiSeq 2500. Quantitative 5'-RACE with molecular barcodes was used to prepare TCR beta libraries. The study's own analysis went as follows. A new computational method, built on a probabilistic model of VDJ rearrangement, was used to identify disease-linked TCR variants. TCRdb trimmed the raw reads at Q25, called clones with MiXCR and kept productive beta chains. Rows with a matching CDR3 protein are joined into one entry that keeps the most common DNA and genes. V and J calls and clone size were set by TCRdb, not the authors. This sample holds around 120,000 distinct CDR3 sequences; 24% were observed only once. Jointly, the top ten make up 9% to 15% of the sample.

The receptor's source is a male donor with ankylosing spondylitis. Sequencing was carried out using synovial fluid, either unsorted or a sorted T cell fraction (not recorded which). The chain joins TRBV5-1 to TRBJ2-1; TRBD2 is perhaps the D gene, given 6 matching bases. The CDR3 has the sequence CASAPDGSSYNEQFF. The sequenced DNA: TGCGCCAGCGCCCCGGACGGGAGCTCCTACAATGAGCAGTTCTTC.